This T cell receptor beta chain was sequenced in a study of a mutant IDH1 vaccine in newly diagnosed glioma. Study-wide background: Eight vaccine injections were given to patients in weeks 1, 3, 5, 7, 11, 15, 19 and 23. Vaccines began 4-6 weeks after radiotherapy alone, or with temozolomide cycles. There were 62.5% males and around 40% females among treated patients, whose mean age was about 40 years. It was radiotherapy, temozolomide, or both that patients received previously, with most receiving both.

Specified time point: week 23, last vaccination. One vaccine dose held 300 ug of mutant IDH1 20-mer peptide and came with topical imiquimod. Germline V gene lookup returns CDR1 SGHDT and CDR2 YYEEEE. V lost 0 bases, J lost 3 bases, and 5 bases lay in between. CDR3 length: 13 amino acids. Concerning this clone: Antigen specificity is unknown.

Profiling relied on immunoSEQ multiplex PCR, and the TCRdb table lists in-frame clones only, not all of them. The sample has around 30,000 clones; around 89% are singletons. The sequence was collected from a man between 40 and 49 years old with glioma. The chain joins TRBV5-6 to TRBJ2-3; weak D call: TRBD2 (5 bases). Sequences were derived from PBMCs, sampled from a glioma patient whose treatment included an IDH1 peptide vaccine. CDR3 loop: CASSLGRTDTQYF. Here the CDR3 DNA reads TGTGCCAGCAGCTTGGGGAGGACAGATACGCAGTATTTT.